These 25 T cell receptor beta chains originate from one sample sequenced in a study of technical replicates of blood from a few donors. TCRdb's table, derived via immunoSEQ multiplex PCR, lists solely in-frame clones and lacks some. The data contain 70,000 to 80,000 clones, approximately 92% of them singletons. The specimen sequenced was T cells isolated from PBMCs. The receptors were sampled from a human donor in good health.

This rearrangement joins TRBV29-1 to TRBJ2-1, with 8 bases matching TRBD1. CDR3 length: 13 amino acids. CDR1 and CDR2 from the germline V gene are SQVTM and ANQGSEA. V gave up 6 bases and J gave up 6 bases; unmatched junction bases: 7. The CDR3 nucleotides are TGCAGCGTCGGACAGGGTGGGTCCAATGAGCAGTTCTTC. Its translation: CSVGQGGSNEQFF.

J is TRBJ1-1 and V is TRBV30, with no clear D. Germline V gene data show CDR1 as GTSNPN and CDR2 as SVGIG (reference sequence). V was cut by 1 base and J by 4 bases, with 10 bases left in between. The CDR3 is made up of 13 amino acids. CDR3 sequence: CAWSDRYSTEAFF. The CDR3, as DNA: TGTGCCTGGAGTGATCGGTATAGCACTGAAGCTTTCTTT. Looking up the rest from reference TRBV30 and TRBJ1-1 gives the full variable domain: SQTIHQWPATLVQPVGSPLSLECTVEGTSNPNLYWYRQAAGRGLQLLFYSVGIGQISSEVPQNLSASRPQDRQFILSSKKLLLSDSGFYLCAWSDRYSTEAFFGQGTRLTVV.

The gene calls are TRBV15 and TRBJ2-3; tentatively, D is TRBD2 (5 bases). With 3 bases removed from V and 1 base from J, the gap between germline ends came to 8 bases. The CDR3 has 14 amino acids. In germline, CDR1 is LNHNV, CDR2 YYDKDF (reference sequence). The CDR3 nucleotides read TGTGCCACCAGCAGTTTACTAGGCACAGATACGCAGTATTTT. It translates to CATSSLLGTDTQYF.

The chain couples TRBV30 to TRBJ2-5, with 8 positions matching TRBD2. CDR3 length equals 15 residues. Germline V lookup: CDR1 GTSNPN, CDR2 SVGIG (reference sequence). Trimming at V came to 2 bases and at J to 2 bases, leaving 7 bases not matched to a gene. This CDR3 reads CAWSSGGSWQETQYF. CDR3 sequence (DNA): TGTGCCTGGAGTAGCGGGGGCTCGTGGCAAGAGACCCAGTACTTC.

The V call is TRBV28, the J call TRBJ2-7, with unresolved D. This CDR3 has 12 amino acids. Germline V gene lookup returns CDR1 MDHEN and CDR2 SYDVKM. V shed 5 bases and J shed 5 bases, with 10 bases lying between them. This CDR3 reads CASSPESDEQYF. The CDR3, as DNA: TGTGCCAGCAGTCCCGAGTCGGACGAGCAGTACTTC.

This clone has only a few counts. This chain uses TRBV5-1 with TRBJ1-1; D call uncertain. Germline-derived CDR1 and CDR2 are SGHRS and YFSETQ. V was trimmed by 1 base and J by 1 base, leaving 5 bases between them. The CDR3 sequence is 13 residues long. The CDR3 region has the DNA TGCGCCAGCAGCTTGAGTAGGAACACTGAAGCTTTCTTT. Its protein is CASSLSRNTEAFF.

This chain uses TRBV5-6 with TRBJ1-1; D call uncertain. Trimming took 0 bases from V and 4 from J, leaving 10 bases between them. From germline, CDR1 is SGHDT and CDR2 YYEEEE. The CDR3 contains 14 residues. The CDR3: CASSLEREITEAFF. The CDR3 DNA reads TGTGCCAGCAGCTTGGAGCGGGAAATCACTGAAGCTTTCTTT.

The V call is TRBV19, the J call TRBJ1-3; 9 bases match TRBD1. J was trimmed by 0 bases and V by 0 bases; bases with no gene match: 6. Looked up from germline, CDR1 is LNHDA and CDR2 is SQIVND (reference sequence). The CDR3 loop spans 18 amino acids. CDR3 in DNA: TGTGCCAGTAGTATAGAAGGGACAGGGCGTCCCTCTGGAAACACCATATATTTT. Its protein is CASSIEGTGRPSGNTIYF.

The chain carries TRBV5-4 and TRBJ1-1, with 11 bases aligning to TRBD1. CDR3 length: 16 residues. In germline, CDR1 is SGHNT, CDR2 YYREEE (reference sequence). With V trimmed by 3 bases and J by 6 bases, 10 bases remained unmatched. The CDR3, as DNA: TGTGCCAGCAGCTCTGTCCGGGACAGGGGGGACCCTGAAGCTTTCTTT. Translating gives CASSSVRDRGDPEAFF. The complete variable domain, with remaining parts taken from reference TRBV5-4 and TRBJ1-1, reads ETGVTQSPTHLIKTRGQQVTLRCSSQSGHNTVSWYQQALGQGPQFIFQYYREEENGRGNFPPRFSGLQFPNYSSELNVNALELDDSALYLCASSSVRDRGDPEAFFGQGTRLTVV.

The rearrangement joins TRBV5-1 to TRBJ1-1; weak D call: TRBD1 (6 bases). V lost 4 bases and J lost 4, with 11 bases in between. CDR1 and CDR2 from the germline V gene are SGHRS and YFSETQ. This CDR3 is built from 13 residues. The CDR3 spells CASSPDSRTEAFF. In DNA form, the CDR3 reads TGCGCCAGCAGCCCGGACAGTCGCACTGAAGCTTTCTTT. The complete variable domain, with remaining parts taken from reference TRBV5-1 and TRBJ1-1, reads KAGVTQTPRYLIKTRGQQVTLSCSPISGHRSVSWYQQTPGQGLQFLFEYFSETQRNKGNFPGRFSGRQFSNSRSEMNVSTLELGDSALYLCASSPDSRTEAFFGQGTRLTVV.

The chain couples TRBV7-9 to TRBJ2-3, with TRBD2 matching 11 bases. The germline V gene encodes CDR1 SEHNR and CDR2 FQNEAQ (reference sequence). Losses at the gene ends were 5 bases for V and 3 bases for J; bases not matched to a gene: 4. This CDR3 contains 15 residues. CDR3 residues: CASSTTSGRTDTQYF. As DNA, the CDR3 is TGTGCCAGCAGCACTACTAGCGGGAGAACAGATACGCAGTATTTT.

The V call is TRBV21-1, the J call TRBJ2-5; TRBD2, as called in the table, went unchecked against the DNA. TRBV21-1 counts as a pseudogene. This CDR3 is built from 11 residues. The CDR3 bases are TGTGCCAGCAGCCTCCAAGAGACCCAGTACTTC. Its translation is CASSLQETQYF.

The rearrangement links TRBV19 to TRBJ1-1, with D maybe TRBD1 (5 bases). Germline V gene data show CDR1 as LNHDA and CDR2 as SQIVND (reference sequence). Trimming took off 3 bases at V and 5 bases at J, with 16 bases between the two ends. This CDR3 contains 15 residues. CDR3 in DNA: TGTGCCAGTAGTATTCTTCAAGGGGTTCGGACTGAAGCTTTCTTT. This codes for CASSILQGVRTEAFF.

The chain couples TRBV19 to TRBJ1-4, with a possible D match to TRBD1 (5 bases). The CDR3 runs 14 residues. The germline V gene has CDR1 LNHDA and CDR2 SQIVND (reference sequence). Trimming stripped 5 bases from V and 7 bases from J, with 14 bases between. The CDR3 spells CASSDSQRGEKLFF. CDR3 in DNA: TGTGCCAGTAGTGACTCCCAAAGGGGTGAAAAACTGTTTTTT.

The chain uses TRBV4-1 and TRBJ1-4, with TRBD1 matching 10 bases. The CDR3 runs to 14 residues. The germline CDR1 and CDR2 sequences are MGHRA and YSYEKL. Trimming took 4 bases from V and 8 from J; bases not matched to a gene: 4. CDR3 sequence (DNA): TGCGCCAGCAGCCTTCGACAGGGGGCAGAAAAACTGTTTTTT. Translated, it gives CASSLRQGAEKLFF.

The chain is built from TRBV14 and TRBJ2-7; 8 nucleotides align to TRBD1. This CDR3 is built from 15 residues. With V trimmed by 1 base and J by 7 bases, 9 bases remained unmatched. CDR1 is SGHDN, CDR2 FVKESK, per germline. CDR3 region: CASSQVGQGGREQYF. Written as DNA, the CDR3 is TGTGCCAGCAGCCAAGTCGGACAGGGTGGGAGGGAGCAGTACTTC.

This chain joins TRBV7-9 and TRBJ2-7; 8 bases fit TRBD1. The J segment lost 7 bases and the V segment lost 0 bases, leaving 8 bases of the junction unmatched. The CDR3 totals 15 residues. Germline V gene lookup returns CDR1 SEHNR and CDR2 FQNEAQ (reference sequence). The CDR3 spells CASSLAGTGSREQYF. As DNA, the CDR3 is TGTGCCAGCAGCTTAGCCGGGACAGGCTCACGAGAGCAGTACTTC.

The genes are TRBV20-1 and TRBJ2-1, with D unresolved. The CDR3 length is 11 residues. CDR1 is DFQATT and CDR2 is SNEGSKA in the germline V gene (reference sequence). V dropped 5 bases and J dropped 5 bases, with 7 bases sitting between them. DNA of the CDR3: TGCAGTGCTTTTTCTGACAATGAGCAGTTCTTC. It translates to CSAFSDNEQFF.

The sample holds one count of this clone. This chain uses TRBV30 with TRBJ1-2; unclear D gene. In germline, CDR1 is GTSNPN, CDR2 SVGIG (reference sequence). V was pared by 3 bases and J by 7 bases, with 9 bases between. The CDR3 is 11 residues long. This CDR3 reads CAWSLGGGYTF. DNA for the CDR3: TGTGCCTGGAGCCTTGGAGGTGGCTACACCTTC.

DNA for the CDR3: TGTGCCAGCAGCTATCAGGGGTTCATGAACACTGAAGCTTTCTTT. Translation gives CASSYQGFMNTEAFF. The chain is built from TRBV7-2 and TRBJ1-1; TRBD1 might be the D (6 bases). The V gene's germline CDR1 is SGHTA and CDR2 FQGNSA. Trimming removed 4 bases at V and 0 bases at J, with 12 bases between. The CDR3 has 15 amino acids.

This chain connects TRBV7-9 to TRBJ2-6; D is ambiguous. CDR3 length equals 14 residues. Germline V gene sequence: CDR1 SEHNR, CDR2 FQNEAQ (reference sequence). The V end lost 7 bases, the J end lost 3 bases, and 10 bases lay between the germline ends. The CDR3 DNA sequence: TGTGCCAGCACCCTTAGAAGTGGGGCCAACGTCCTGACTTTC. Amino acid sequence: CASTLRSGANVLTF.

This chain links TRBV11-2 with TRBJ2-1; weak D call: TRBD2 (6 bases). This CDR3 contains 16 residues. Trimming removed 3 bases at V and 9 bases at J, with 21 bases between. Germline V gene data show CDR1 as SGHAT and CDR2 as FQNNGV. CDR3 protein: CASSFGLRDPIGEQFF. DNA for the CDR3: TGTGCCAGCAGCTTTGGTTTGCGGGACCCCATCGGTGAGCAGTTCTTC.

CDR3 protein: CASSLRDFTHEQYF. In DNA, the CDR3 is TGTGCCAGCAGTCTCCGGGACTTTACCCACGAGCAGTACTTC. The chain joins TRBV27 to TRBJ2-7, with D tentatively TRBD2 (6 bases). Germline assignment: CDR1 MNHEY and CDR2 SMNVEV (reference sequence). This CDR3 region has 14 residues. V was shortened by 5 bases and J by 5 bases, with 16 bases between the two germline ends.

In DNA form, the CDR3 reads TGTGCCAGCAGCGTAGGCGGCGCAACTAATGAAAAACTGTTTTTT. Encoded protein: CASSVGGATNEKLFF. The chain has TRBV9 and TRBJ1-4; D uncertain. The CDR3 runs to 15 residues. Trimming left V 0 bases short and J 0 bases short, with 6 bases between. Germline CDR1 SGDLS, CDR2 YYNGEE.

This rearrangement joins TRBV27 to TRBJ2-5; possibly TRBD1 for D (5 bases). Trimming cost V 1 base and J 3 bases, with 9 bases left between them. The CDR3 totals 14 residues. The germline gives CDR1 MNHEY, CDR2 SMNVEV (reference sequence). CDR3 residues: CASSLWAGKETQYF. The DNA for the CDR3 is TGTGCCAGCAGTTTATGGGCAGGGAAAGAGACCCAGTACTTC.